These 4 T cell receptor beta chains share one sample of origin, sequenced in a study of cytomegalovirus exposure and HLA in healthy donors. This PCR relied on a set of 60 Vbeta primers and 13 Jbeta primers. Only in-frame clones appear in the TCRdb table, and some are missing; sequencing was by immunoSEQ multiplex PCR. Here the sample spans 200,000 to 250,000 clones, around 89% being singletons. Sequences were obtained from PBMCs. The receptor source for this set is a woman aged 18-29 years in good health and CMV-seronegative.

The genes are TRBV5-1 and TRBJ2-3; 8 nucleotides agree with TRBD2. The germline V gene encodes CDR1 SGHRS and CDR2 YFSETQ. The CDR3 covers 19 residues. Trimming removed 2 bases from V and 0 bases from J; junction bases left unmatched: 14. Here the CDR3 reads CASSFDPAGVRTSTDTQYF. Here the CDR3 DNA reads TGCGCCAGCAGCTTTGACCCAGCGGGGGTAAGAACTAGCACAGATACGCAGTATTTT.

This clone appeared a few times. This rearrangement joins TRBV7-4 to TRBJ2-5; D is ambiguous. In germline, CDR1 is SGHVT, CDR2 SQSDAQ. Trimming stripped 5 bases from V and 4 bases from J, with 14 bases between. The CDR3 runs 14 residues. The chain's CDR3 is CASSSRTPGETQYF. CDR3 nucleotide sequence: TGTGCCAGCAGCAGCCGAACGCCCGGAGAGACCCAGTACTTC.

The chain is built from TRBV7-2 and TRBJ2-1, with D possibly TRBD2 on 5 matching bases. V dropped 5 bases and J dropped 6 bases, with 17 bases sitting between them. Germline V gives CDR1 SGHTA, CDR2 FQGNSA. CDR3 size: 15 residues. The chain's CDR3 is CASSRPGSVRNEQFF. The CDR3 DNA sequence: TGTGCCAGCAGCCGTCCCGGTAGCGTACGCAATGAGCAGTTCTTC.

Only one count was recorded for this clone. This chain uses TRBV6-6 with TRBJ2-3; D is perhaps TRBD2 (6 bases). Germline CDR1 reads MNHNY; CDR2 reads SVGAGI (reference sequence). The CDR3 covers 16 residues. Trimming took off 6 bases at V and 0 bases at J, with 16 bases between the two ends. The CDR3 is CASSRFPRDSTDTQYF. The CDR3 nucleotides read TGTGCCAGCAGCCGTTTCCCGCGGGACAGCACAGATACGCAGTATTTT.